The rows below give T cell receptor beta chains drawn from one sample of a study of response to subunit inactivated influenza vaccine. From the RT-PCR reads, TCRdb called clonotypes with MiXCR, one entry per CDR3 protein. The top ten clones hold 10% to 15% of a sample with more than 450,000 distinct CDR3 sequences, approximately 7.1% of them seen once. The source material was PBMCs from blood, sampled around 25 months after vaccination. The receptors come from a man between 50 and 70 years old who received an inactivated influenza vaccine. The CDR3 runs from the conserved cysteine through the conserved F or W. Fields, in order: J gene, clone size, V gene, D gene, CDR3 protein, CDR3 DNA. The D gene is left open where the match is weak. The size field is filled for only some rows; it gives once, few, many or a size class.

TRBJ2-1 few TRBV28 NA CASSLPRARNEQFF TGTGCCAGCAGTTTACCTAGGGCCCGCAATGAGCAGTTCTTC
TRBJ2-2 few TRBV24-1 NA CATSDYGTGELFF TGTGCCACCAGTGACTACGGGACCGGGGAGCTGTTTTTT
TRBJ2-3 many TRBV7-6 TRBD2 CASSPRLAGGLTDTQYF TGTGCCAGCAGCCCCCGACTAGCGGGGGGACTCACAGATACGCAGTATTTT
TRBJ1-5 NA TRBV20-1 NA CSVTQGSNQPQHF TGCAGTGTTACACAGGGAAGCAATCAGCCCCAGCATTTT
TRBJ2-7 NA TRBV6-6 NA CASSYSDGYEQYF TGTGCCAGCAGTTACTCTGACGGATACGAGCAGTACTTC
TRBJ1-2 few TRBV25-1 TRBD1 CASSESDRAGYTF TGTGCCAGCAGTGAATCGGACAGGGCTGGCTACACCTTC
TRBJ2-1 NA TRBV20-1 NA CSARDLRGASYNEQFF TGCAGTGCTAGAGATCTACGGGGGGCCTCCTACAATGAGCAGTTCTTC
TRBJ2-5 NA TRBV20-1 TRBD2 CSARDKGGETQYF TGCAGTGCTAGAGATAAGGGAGGGGAGACCCAGTACTTC
TRBJ2-4 NA TRBV5-1 TRBD2 CASSLDLAGPWGIQYF TGCGCCAGCAGCTTGGACCTAGCGGGGCCATGGGGCATTCAGTACTTC
TRBJ2-1 many TRBV7-9 NA CASSSGRIAYNEQFF TGTGCCAGCAGCTCGGGACGGATCGCCTACAATGAGCAGTTCTTC
TRBJ2-3 many TRBV7-2 TRBD1 CASSSTGGVTDTQYF TGTGCCAGCAGCTCTACAGGGGGTGTAACAGATACGCAGTATTTT
TRBJ2-3 NA TRBV7-3 NA CASSQSWVSTDTQYF TGTGCCAGCAGCCAGTCGTGGGTTAGCACAGATACGCAGTATTTT
TRBJ2-2 NA TRBV14 TRBD2 CASSRGSGGAIGELFF TGTGCCAGCAGCCGAGGAAGCGGGGGGGCCATCGGGGAGCTGTTTTTT
TRBJ1-4 few TRBV6-1 TRBD1 CASRAQQGAAEKLFF TGTGCCAGCAGAGCCCAACAGGGGGCGGCGGAAAAACTGTTTTTT
TRBJ1-1 few TRBV10-3 NA CAISTRNTEAFF TGTGCCATCAGCACCCGGAACACTGAAGCTTTCTTT
TRBJ1-1 many TRBV4-3 NA CASSQDVLRAANTEAFF TGCGCCAGCAGCCAAGACGTTCTGCGGGCTGCTAACACTGAAGCTTTCTTT